The text below deals with one TCR beta chain. Its antigen remains unidentified. The data were produced by immunoSEQ multiplex PCR, yet TCRdb's version contains in-frame clones alone and is incomplete. The top ten clones hold over 15% of a sample with about 85,000 clones, around 89% of them seen once. These data originate in a study of identifying expanded T cells in peripheral blood. Study-wide results and caveats: Approximately two-week clone count variance significantly increased as total template count grew. Roughly 1.1 clones differed between technical replicates, versus approximately 17 and 20 over time.

Between the trimmed V and J ends, which lost 8 bases and 2 bases, there was a span of 16 bases. Germline V gene data show CDR1 as GTSNPN and CDR2 as SVGIG (reference sequence). This CDR3 spans 13 amino acids. During the collection period, no donor immune events like infections were recorded. The sequencing sample was made of blood. The genes are TRBV30 and TRBJ2-7; D could derive from TRBD1 or TRBD2 (6 bases each). The source of this sequence is a person between 18 and 69 years old in good health. CDR3 DNA: TGTGCCGGGGGCTCGGGACTCACCTACGAGCAGTACTTC. It specifies CAGGSGLTYEQYF.